Described below is a single T cell receptor (beta chain) sequence and its context. Its antigen is as yet unknown. Germline values: CDR1 MNHNS, CDR2 SASEGT. This CDR3 is built from 15 residues. Losses at the gene ends were 4 bases for V and 5 bases for J; bases not matched to a gene: 9. This sample was included in a study of siplizumab effects on memory and regulatory T cells. The method was immunoSEQ multiplex PCR; TCRdb's version includes in-frame clones alone and lacks a portion of them. The table includes tens of thousands of clones, approximately 88% detected once. General observations from the study: To unstimulated subsets, only a minor fraction of alloreactive clones could be mapped.

V and J are TRBV6-1 and TRBJ2-5, with 8 bases fitting TRBD2. This TCR was recovered from a human donor in good health. Material for sequencing was Tregs sorted from blood. CDR3 in amino acids: CASSGQAGAWETQYF. CDR3 coding DNA: TGTGCCAGCAGTGGACAAGCGGGGGCGTGGGAGACCCAGTACTTC.